This TCR beta chain was captured by sequencing in a study of shared clonotypes between healthy human individuals. For this clone: Its specificity is unknown.

Study-level results: The rarefaction results pointed to incomplete sorted-subset sequencing despite large depth.

The CDR3 totals 15 residues. Germline CDR1 is SGHTA and CDR2 is FQGTGA. Trimming removed 5 bases from V and 6 bases from J; junction bases left unmatched: 3. Samples underwent the assay at deep level. Libraries were prepared by immunoSEQ multiplex PCR; TCRdb keeps only in-frame clonotypes and omits some of them. The repertoire holds millions of clones, approximately 95% seen once, with 0.3% to 0.4% in the top ten. Sequences were obtained from naive CD4+ T cells from PBMCs. Subset described: CD45RA+ positively selected. V gene TRBV7-3 combines with J gene TRBJ2-2; 13 bases match TRBD2. This TCR was sampled from a man younger than 35 in good health. Some clones in this sample may be carry-over from other donors' samples. In DNA form, the CDR3 reads TGTGCCAGCAGCGAGGGACTAGCGGGATCCGGGGAGCTGTTTTTT. Translation gives CASSEGLAGSGELFF.